This T cell receptor beta chain was sequenced during a study of early T cells in non-severe SARS-CoV-2 infection. Across the study: Chains from this unsorted whole-blood bulk RNA could not be paired. The study, taken as a whole, reports: Comparison of clonotypes with VDJdb favored anti-spike CD8 responses while missing private and CD4 specificities.

The CDR3 length is 14 residues. Trimming took 6 bases from V and 3 from J, leaving 12 bases between them. Individual cDNA molecules were tagged with unique molecular identifiers, the study reported. In TCRdb, the 5' RACE reads were re-called with MiXCR into one record per CDR3 protein. The data hold approximately 63,000 distinct CDR3 sequences, with approximately 6.1% observed a single time. This clonotype was observed a single time. Its antigen remains unknown. The sequences come from whole blood, collected at baseline. This receptor was taken from an adult who was a healthcare worker with PCR-confirmed SARS-CoV-2 infection or an uninfected control (not recorded which). The V gene is TRBV12-3 or TRBV12-4, the J gene TRBJ2-4; D may be TRBD2 (5 bases). CDR3 sequence reads: CASRGVGSKNIQYF. Here the CDR3 DNA reads TGTGCCAGCAGGGGCGTAGGGAGCAAAAACATTCAGTACTTC.